The entry below gives a single TCR beta chain sequence along with its context. The data stem from a study of breast tumors, draining lymph nodes, adjacent tissues. TCRdb re-analysed the multiplex PCR reads in MiXCR, keeping a single row per CDR3 protein. The table shows 11,000 to 15,000 distinct CDR3 sequences, with around three fifths occurring only once. Germline trimming cut 6 bases from V and 3 bases from J; bases unmatched to any gene: 11. Germline-derived CDR1 and CDR2 are SGHVS and FQNEAQ. The CDR3 contains 16 residues. The gene calls are TRBV7-8 and TRBJ2-1; the match to TRBD2 covers 7 bases. The sample consisted of tumor-adjacent breast tissue. This clonotype was obtained from a female donor with breast cancer. Some clones in this sample may be carry-over from other donors' samples. The CDR3 is CASRIPGRDGYNEQFF. The CDR3 nucleotides read TGTGCCAGCAGAATACCGGGGAGGGATGGCTACAATGAGCAGTTCTTC.